The following is a T cell receptor beta chain sequence with its context. Method: immunoSEQ multiplex PCR; TCRdb's copy keeps in-frame clones and lacks some. The sample lists fewer than 250,000 clones; under 80% were seen once. This entry comes from a study of blood T cell repertoires in COVID-19. Study-level information: Acute and convalescent COVID-19 samples came from the United States, Italy and Spain.

CDR3 length: 16 residues. Per germline, CDR1 SGDLS and CDR2 YYNGEE. J lost 11 bases, V lost 6 bases, and 21 bases had no gene match. V and J are TRBV9 and TRBJ2-3, with TRBD2 identical over 7 bases. Input material: peripheral blood. The sequence derives from a woman aged 45 to 65 with acute or convalescent COVID-19. The DNA of the CDR3 is TGTGCCAGCACCCCGCGGGCTAGCGGCCCGATGGGGGGGCAGTATTTT. This translates into CASTPRASGPMGGQYF.